Each of the 21 T cell receptor beta chains below was sequenced from the same sample in a study of T cell changes during pregnancy in multiple sclerosis. This table comes from immunoSEQ multiplex PCR, and its TCRdb copy is limited to in-frame clones, with some not included. The sample records fewer than 85,000 clones, about 92% being singletons. Source: peripheral blood, taken before pregnancy. Receptor source: a female donor with multiple sclerosis, enrolled in a pregnancy study.

The chain uses TRBV10-1 and TRBJ2-7, with TRBD1 matching over 9 bases. In germline, CDR1 is WNHNN, CDR2 SYGVQD (reference sequence). J gave up 6 bases and V 6 bases, and 9 bases lay outside the gene matches. CDR3 length equals 14 residues. This chain's CDR3 is CASRTGDRDSEQYF. The CDR3 nucleotides read TGCGCCAGCAGAACCGGGGACAGGGACAGCGAGCAGTACTTC.

V usage is TRBV18 and J usage is TRBJ2-5; no firm D call. V was trimmed by 2 bases and J by 3 bases, leaving 4 bases between them. The length of the CDR3 is 12 residues. The germline gives CDR1 KGHSH, CDR2 LQKENI. CDR3 residues: CASSPVEETQYF. CDR3 DNA sequence: TGTGCCAGCTCACCAGTAGAAGAGACCCAGTACTTC.

The rearrangement joins TRBV5-4 to TRBJ1-1; D remains unclear. With 0 bases removed from V and 1 base from J, the gap between germline ends came to 4 bases. The length of the CDR3 is 13 residues. The germline CDR1 and CDR2 sequences are SGHNT and YYREEE (reference sequence). DNA of the CDR3: TGTGCCAGCAGCTTGGAGCCGAACACTGAAGCTTTCTTT. It yields the protein CASSLEPNTEAFF.

The rearrangement joins TRBV19 to TRBJ1-1; the D gene is possibly TRBD1 (5 bases). The CDR3 covers 15 residues. Germline V gives CDR1 LNHDA, CDR2 SQIVND (reference sequence). Trimming left V 3 bases short and J 3 bases short, with 14 bases between. CDR3: CASSIVGGSDTEAFF. Written as DNA, the CDR3 is TGTGCCAGTAGTATCGTCGGGGGATCGGACACTGAAGCTTTCTTT.

V usage is TRBV30 and J usage is TRBJ1-3; no reliable D call. With 5 bases removed from V and 0 bases from J, the gap between germline ends came to 14 bases. This CDR3 contains 15 residues. Per the germline V gene, CDR1 is GTSNPN and CDR2 is SVGIG (reference sequence). DNA for the CDR3: TGTGCCTGGTGTTTGACTTCAAACTCTGGAAACACCATATATTTT. Amino acids: CAWCLTSNSGNTIYF.

In its sample, this clone was seen a few times. This chain connects TRBV10-3 to TRBJ2-7, with 8 bases fitting TRBD2. This CDR3 has 13 amino acids. The germline V gene has CDR1 ENHRY and CDR2 SYGVKD. Germline trimming cut 3 bases from V and 9 bases from J; bases unmatched to any gene: 7. CDR3: CAISEVLAGGQYF. The CDR3 nucleotides are TGTGCCATCAGTGAAGTCTTGGCGGGAGGGCAGTACTTC.

The DNA for the CDR3 is TGTGCCACCAGTGTGGGAGGGCCGGGCGGGGAGCTGTTTTTT. Translation gives CATSVGGPGGELFF. The chain joins TRBV15 to TRBJ2-2; TRBD2 agrees at 7 bases. Germline loops: CDR1 LNHNV, CDR2 YYDKDF (reference sequence). J was trimmed by 7 bases and V by 6 bases; bases with no gene match: 8. The CDR3 is 14 amino acids.

This chain links TRBV13 with TRBJ2-1, with 12 bases fitting TRBD2. The CDR3 spans 14 residues. V lost 5 bases to trimming and J lost 6 bases; unmatched junction nucleotides: 2. The germline V gene encodes CDR1 PRHDT and CDR2 FYEKMQ (reference sequence). Written as DNA, the CDR3 is TGTGCCAGCAGCGCTAGCGGGAGGGCCAATGAGCAGTTCTTC. Amino acids: CASSASGRANEQFF.

The CDR3 reads CASSYPGSQTEAFF. CDR3 bases: TGTGCCAGCAGTTACCCAGGCAGCCAAACTGAAGCTTTCTTT. The V call is TRBV6-5, the J call TRBJ1-1, with unresolved D. Between the trimmed V and J ends, which lost 2 bases and 5 bases, there was a span of 12 bases. CDR1 is MNHEY and CDR2 is SVGAGI in the germline V gene. The CDR3 extends over 14 amino acids.

With regard to this clone: One junction end disagrees with the germline gene, perhaps due to a read error. V gene TRBV11-2 combines with J gene TRBJ2-2, with D tentatively TRBD2 (5 bases). The germline gives CDR1 SGHAT, CDR2 FQNNGV. The CDR3 extends over 15 amino acids. The CDR3 region is CASSQYEGSTGELFF. CDR3 coding DNA: TGCGCCAGCAGCCAATATGAGGGAAGCACCGGGGAGCTGTTTTTT.

The rearrangement uses TRBV5-1 and TRBJ1-1; possibly TRBD1 for D (5 bases). Trimming pared 1 base from V and 2 bases from J, leaving 12 bases between. This CDR3 region has 15 residues. CDR1 and CDR2 (germline): SGHRS, YFSETQ. CDR3 bases: TGCGCCAGCAGCTTGTGGGCAGGGCTAAACACTGAAGCTTTCTTT. Encoded protein: CASSLWAGLNTEAFF.

This clone occurred once. The chain is built from TRBV6-6 and TRBJ2-3, with 10 bases aligning to TRBD2. This CDR3 is 15 amino acids long. V shed 7 bases and J 3 bases; nucleotides not matched to a gene: 7. From germline, CDR1 is MNHNY and CDR2 SVGAGI (reference sequence). The DNA of the CDR3 is TGTGCCAGCAATGGAAGCGGGAGGGGGACAGATACGCAGTATTTT. It specifies CASNGSGRGTDTQYF.

This clone was seen only once. The rearrangement uses TRBV7-2 and TRBJ1-2, with 7 bases that match TRBD1. The CDR3 contains 17 residues. Germline CDR1 is SGHTA and CDR2 is FQGNSA. The trim removed 2 bases at V and 4 bases at J, leaving 13 bases unmatched. In nucleotides, the CDR3 is TGTGCCAGCAGCTTACGGCTCCAGGGGGGAGCTCTCTATGGCTACACCTTC. It encodes CASSLRLQGGALYGYTF.

The rearrangement uses TRBV30 and TRBJ1-2; D not certain. V was clipped by 5 bases and J by 7 bases, with 20 bases between them. This CDR3 contains 14 residues. Per germline, CDR1 GTSNPN and CDR2 SVGIG (reference sequence). The CDR3 sequence is CAWYEGLVSSGYTF. The CDR3, as DNA: TGTGCCTGGTACGAGGGCTTAGTCTCTTCTGGCTACACCTTC.

The genes are TRBV14 and TRBJ2-1, with 7 positions matching TRBD2. The germline V gene has CDR1 SGHDN and CDR2 FVKESK. CDR3 length: 14 residues. With 5 bases clipped from V and 9 bases from J, the junction kept 10 bases outside the gene matches. The CDR3 nucleotides read TGTGCCAGCAGCATCCAGGCGGGAGTTGGTGAGCAGTTCTTC. It yields the protein CASSIQAGVGEQFF.

V gene TRBV29-1 combines with J gene TRBJ2-7; 8 nucleotides agree with TRBD1. Germline V CDR1 and CDR2: SQVTM, ANQGSEA. The CDR3 sequence is 14 residues long. The V segment lost 5 bases and the J segment 0 bases; nucleotides outside the gene matches: 6. DNA of the CDR3: TGCAGCGTTAAGACAGGGGTCTCCTCCTACGAGCAGTACTTC. Residues: CSVKTGVSSYEQYF.

The rearrangement joins TRBV6-5 to TRBJ2-7, with 8 bases matching TRBD2. CDR3 length: 14 residues. CDR1 and CDR2 (germline): MNHEY, SVGAGI. Losses at the gene ends were 3 bases for V and 1 base for J; bases not matched to a gene: 2. The CDR3 coding sequence is TGTGCCAGCAGTTATCTAGCGGGTTCCTACGAGCAGTACTTC. This sequence encodes CASSYLAGSYEQYF.

This chain links TRBV19 with TRBJ2-3; the match to TRBD1 covers 7 bases. Germline values: CDR1 LNHDA, CDR2 SQIVND (reference sequence). V shed 3 bases and J 2 bases; nucleotides not matched to a gene: 5. This CDR3 is built from 15 residues. CDR3 bases: TGTGCCAGTAGTATTTTGGGGACAGCCACAGATACGCAGTATTTT. As protein: CASSILGTATDTQYF.

This chain joins TRBV5-1 and TRBJ1-1; possible D gene TRBD1, 5 bases. Germline V gene lookup returns CDR1 SGHRS and CDR2 YFSETQ. The CDR3 is made up of 12 amino acids. V dropped 4 bases and J dropped 8 bases, with 12 bases sitting between them. The CDR3 DNA reads TGCGCCAGCAGCCTATTGGGACTCGAAGCTTTCTTT. Protein sequence: CASSLLGLEAFF.

This chain joins TRBV11-3 and TRBJ2-5; TRBD2 matches 12 bases. Germline V lookup: CDR1 SGHNT, CDR2 YENEEA. The CDR3 extends over 16 amino acids. V shed 1 base, J shed 4 bases, and the junction held 4 bases outside the gene matches. The chain's CDR3 is CASSLVETSGRETQYF. CDR3 nucleotide sequence: TGTGCCAGCAGCTTAGTAGAGACTAGCGGGAGAGAGACCCAGTACTTC.

The chain couples TRBV4-2 to TRBJ2-3, with TRBD2 identical over 11 bases. V was pared by 5 bases and J by 4 bases, with 8 bases of the junction left unmatched. The CDR3 contains 16 residues. CDR1 and CDR2 (germline): LGHNA, YNFKEQ. This CDR3 reads CASSEGTSGRSDTQYF. The CDR3 bases are TGTGCCAGCAGCGAAGGGACTAGCGGAAGGTCAGATACGCAGTATTTT.